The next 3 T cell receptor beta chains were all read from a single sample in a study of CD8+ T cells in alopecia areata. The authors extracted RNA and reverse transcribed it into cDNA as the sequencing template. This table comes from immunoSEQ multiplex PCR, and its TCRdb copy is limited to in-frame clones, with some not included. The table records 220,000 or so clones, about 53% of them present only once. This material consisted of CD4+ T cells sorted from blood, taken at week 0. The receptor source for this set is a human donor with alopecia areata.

CDR3 protein: CASSTGGTKNIQYF. The CDR3 bases are TGTGCCAGCAGTACAGGGGGCACCAAAAACATTCAGTACTTC. This chain uses TRBV9 with TRBJ2-4; TRBD1 matches 9 bases. This CDR3 contains 14 residues. The V and J ends lost 5 bases and 2 bases, in that order; junction bases with no gene match: 2. Germline-derived CDR1 and CDR2 are SGDLS and YYNGEE.

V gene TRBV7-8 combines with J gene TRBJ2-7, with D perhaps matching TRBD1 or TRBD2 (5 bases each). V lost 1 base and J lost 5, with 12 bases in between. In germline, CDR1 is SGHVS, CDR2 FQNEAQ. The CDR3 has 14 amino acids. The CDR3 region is CASSLEPRDHEQYF. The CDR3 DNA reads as TGTGCCAGCAGCTTAGAACCCCGGGACCACGAGCAGTACTTC.

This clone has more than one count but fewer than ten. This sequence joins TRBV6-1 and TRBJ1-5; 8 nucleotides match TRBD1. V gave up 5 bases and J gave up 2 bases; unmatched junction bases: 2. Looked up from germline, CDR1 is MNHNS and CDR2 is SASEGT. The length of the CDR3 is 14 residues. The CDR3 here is CASSPDRGNQPQHF. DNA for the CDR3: TGTGCCAGCAGTCCGGACAGGGGCAATCAGCCCCAGCATTTT.